What follows describes a single T cell receptor beta chain. What it binds is not known. This sample stems from a study of cytomegalovirus exposure and HLA in healthy donors. Findings of the study overall: The sole available immune exposure information was CMV serostatus.

Trimming stripped 1 base from V and 5 bases from J, with 15 bases between. Germline V gene data show CDR1 as GTSNPN and CDR2 as SVGIG (reference sequence). CDR3 size: 14 residues. The PCR had 60 Vbeta and 13 Jbeta primers. The method was immunoSEQ multiplex PCR; TCRdb's version includes in-frame clones alone and lacks a portion of them. Counted here are roughly 150,000 clones, approximately 63% occurring once; the ten biggest clones make up roughly 2%. Input material: PBMCs. The source is a woman aged 60 to 75 in good health and CMV-seropositive. V gene TRBV30 combines with J gene TRBJ2-7; tentative D call: TRBD2 (5 bases). CDR3 sequence reads: CAWSALGMGHEQYF. DNA for the CDR3: TGTGCCTGGAGTGCCCTCGGGATGGGCCACGAGCAGTACTTC.